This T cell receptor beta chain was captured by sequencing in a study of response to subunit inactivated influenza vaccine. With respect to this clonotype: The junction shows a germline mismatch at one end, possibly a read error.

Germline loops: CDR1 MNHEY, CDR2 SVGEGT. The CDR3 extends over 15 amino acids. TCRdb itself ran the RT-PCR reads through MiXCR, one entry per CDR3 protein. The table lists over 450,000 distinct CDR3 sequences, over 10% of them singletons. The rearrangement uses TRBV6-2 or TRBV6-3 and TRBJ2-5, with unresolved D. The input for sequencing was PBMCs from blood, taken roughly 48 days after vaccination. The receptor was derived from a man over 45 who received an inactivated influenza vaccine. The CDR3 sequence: CAISYTLGIQETQYF. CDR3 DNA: TGTGCCATCAGTTATACCCTTGGGATACAAGAGACCCAGTACTTC.